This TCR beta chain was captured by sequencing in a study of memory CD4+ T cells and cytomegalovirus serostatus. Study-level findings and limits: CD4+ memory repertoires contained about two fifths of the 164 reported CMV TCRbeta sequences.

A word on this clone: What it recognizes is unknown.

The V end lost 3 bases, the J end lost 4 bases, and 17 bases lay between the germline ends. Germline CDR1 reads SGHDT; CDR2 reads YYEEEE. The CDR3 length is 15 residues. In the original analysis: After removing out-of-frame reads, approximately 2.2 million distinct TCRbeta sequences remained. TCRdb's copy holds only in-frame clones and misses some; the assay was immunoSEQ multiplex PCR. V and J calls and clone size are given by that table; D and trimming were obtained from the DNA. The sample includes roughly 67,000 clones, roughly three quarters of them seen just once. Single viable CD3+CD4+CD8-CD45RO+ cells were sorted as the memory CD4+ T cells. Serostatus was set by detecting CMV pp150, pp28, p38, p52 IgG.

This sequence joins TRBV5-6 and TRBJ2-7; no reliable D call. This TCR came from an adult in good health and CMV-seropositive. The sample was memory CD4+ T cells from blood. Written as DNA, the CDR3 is TGTGCCAGCAGCTCCCGGCAGTACGGAACTTACGAGCAGTACTTC. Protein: CASSSRQYGTYEQYF.